This T cell receptor (beta chain) is drawn from a study of blood T cell repertoires in COVID-19 (dated by TCRdb to between 2020 and 2021). About the full investigation: Samples from collaborators originated in the United States, Italy and Spain and spanned both the acute and convalescent phases of COVID-19. The material from the prospective study consisted of cDNA or gDNA derived from T cells, B-cell-depleted T cells, or PBMCs. Deeply sampled blood TCRbeta repertoires from subjects exposed to, actively infected with, or recovered from COVID-19 were included in the dataset. The repertoires were made available in a free public database intended to serve as a resource for research on the immune response to SARS-CoV-2. Samples were obtained from the ongoing ImmuneRACE study (first 160 participants) and from about 1,300 subjects provided by 6 global collaborators. A de-identified subject ID, COVID-19 status, age in years and sex were almost always included in the sample metadata. Where HLA class I and class II types were available, the types were taken from metadata supplied by the sample provider, not from assay-based typing.

The CDR3 sequence holds 15 residues, the cysteine and phenylalanine included. CDR3 DNA is the only sequence kept; it has 45 bases, read in frame from the first base. CDR1 and CDR2 were assigned from the germline V gene as KGHDR and SFDVKD. The V end gives up 4 bases and the J end 6 bases, leaving 6 bases in the junction not matched to a gene. Whole blood was collected in K2EDTA tubes by collaborating institutions according to the institutions' own protocols. Collaborator samples were shipped for TCRbeta analysis as frozen whole blood, isolated PBMCs, or DNA extracted from either sample type. The immunoSEQ Assay, a bias-controlled multiplex PCR, was used to amplify TCRbeta CDR3 regions from genomic DNA. Processing in the source paper ran as follows. Nucleated cell counts per sample were estimated from amplification of reference gene primers within the assay. To quantify the absolute abundance of each unique TCRbeta CDR3 rearrangement, sequence reads were collapsed and filtered. For each sample, productive Simpson clonality was calculated as the square root of Simpson's diversity index across productive rearrangements. Not all clones reach the TCRdb copy of this immuneACCESS table, which keeps in-frame sequences only. Checked studies attribute under half of the gap to unresolved V genes and leave the rest unexplained. D and trimming come from the DNA, and the V and J calls and clone size come from that table. The sample table shows fewer than 200,000 clones, and 83% are seen once. The ten largest make up roughly 2% of the sample.

As for this clone: It has no known antigen specificity. No per-base quality is available; no much larger clone lies one base away.

Results the study describes overall, beyond this receptor: The amount of clinical and demographic metadata varied by source and participant and was provided uncurated.

The chain is encoded by TRBV24-1 joined to TRBJ2-3, with 10 bases aligning to TRBD1. Sequenced material: peripheral blood. The receptor was derived from a woman over 75 with acute or convalescent COVID-19. The nucleotides are TGTGCCACCAGTGACCCCCGACAGGGGGCGGATACGCAGTATTTT. Its translation is CATSDPRQGADTQYF.